This T cell receptor (beta chain) emerged from a study of a mutant IDH1 vaccine in newly diagnosed glioma. Overall study: At weeks 1, 3, 5, 7, 11, 15, 19 and 23, patients received a vaccination, eight in all. Males made up approximately 60% and females roughly 40% of treated patients, whose mean age was around 40 years.

A word on this clone: Its antigen is currently unknown.

Assay used: immunoSEQ multiplex PCR; TCRdb lists only in-frame clones, some missing. The sample gives nearly 35,000 clones, just under 85% of which show up once; roughly 24% is in the top ten. The CDR3 totals 15 residues. CDR1 is MGHRA and CDR2 is YSYEKL in the germline V gene. J gave up 6 bases and V 7 bases, and 11 bases lay outside the gene matches. General observations from the study: Immune responses induced by vaccination arose in approximately 93% of the patients.

Time point noted: week 5, during vaccination. Doses consisted of 300 ug of mutant IDH1 20-mer peptide each, paired with topical imiquimod. Diagnosis in the donors showed new WHO grade 3 or 4 astrocytomas that were IDH1-mutant and ATRX-lost. The chain couples TRBV4-1 to TRBJ2-3; TRBD1 aligns across 9 bases. The sequence was collected from a young man with glioma. The sequencing used PBMCs, collected from a glioma patient whose treatment included an IDH1 peptide vaccine. CDR3 loop: CASTIRQGGWDTQYF. Here the CDR3 DNA reads TGCGCCAGCACCATAAGACAGGGGGGTTGGGATACGCAGTATTTT.